A selection of T cell receptor beta chains follows, all from one sample in a study of radiotherapy plus CTLA-4 blockade in lung cancer. Generated by immunoSEQ multiplex PCR, the TCRdb table keeps only in-frame clones and is missing some. The sample shows around 72,000 clones, approximately 80% of them seen only once. Sequencing was performed on peripheral blood, taken from a patient treated with radiotherapy plus ipilimumab. These receptors all stem from a human donor with non-small cell lung cancer who had a complete response to radiotherapy plus ipilimumab. The CDR3 runs from the conserved cysteine through the conserved F or W. A D gene is named only where the DNA matches it firmly. Expanded clones are given a class, and other clones once, few, many or no size at all.

j_gene | d_gene | abundance | v_gene | CDR3aa | CDR3nt
TRBJ2-5 | TRBD2 | . | TRBV2 | CARTGLAGLDLETQYF | TGTGCCAGGACGGGACTAGCGGGGCTTGACTTAGAGACCCAGTACTTC
TRBJ1-1 | . | . | TRBV4-1 | CASSHPSRGGWNTEAFF | TGCGCCAGCAGCCATCCTAGCAGGGGCGGTTGGAACACTGAAGCTTTCTTT
TRBJ2-3 | TRBD1 | . | TRBV6-6 | CASSSRDRVTDTQYF | TGTGCCAGCAGTAGCCGGGACAGGGTCACAGATACGCAGTATTTT
TRBJ1-5 | . | . | TRBV15 | CATNQDSYSNQPQHF | TGTGCCACCAACCAGGACAGTTATAGCAATCAGCCCCAGCATTTT
TRBJ1-2 | . | . | TRBV20-1 | CSARTGSGYTF | TGCAGTGCTAGAACAGGGTCTGGCTACACCTTC
TRBJ1-4 | TRBD1 | . | TRBV6-1 | CASSAGTGGNEKLFF | TGTGCCAGCAGTGCCGGGACAGGGGGTAATGAAAAACTGTTTTTT
TRBJ2-7 | . | . | TRBV7-8 | CASSFPKREQYF | TGTGCCAGCAGCTTCCCCAAGCGCGAGCAGTACTTC
TRBJ2-3 | . | . | TRBV11-2 | CASSSNTDTQYF | TGTGCCAGCAGCTCGAACACAGATACGCAGTATTTT
TRBJ2-5 | . | . | TRBV15 | CATSRAGETQYF | TGTGCCACCAGCAGAGCAGGAGAGACCCAGTACTTC
TRBJ1-6 | . | few | TRBV7-8 | CASSTGIKGPLHF | TGTGCCAGCAGCACCGGGATCAAAGGACCCCTCCACTTT
TRBJ2-7 | . | few | TRBV18 | CASSLPGRSYEQYF | TGTGCCAGCTCACTGCCGGGACGGTCCTACGAGCAGTACTTC
TRBJ2-5 | . | . | TRBV19 | CASKSGEETQYF | TGTGCCAGTAAATCGGGGGAAGAGACCCAGTACTTC
TRBJ2-1 | . | once | TRBV19 | CASSKALGVEYNEQFF | TGTGCCAGTAGCAAAGCCCTGGGGGTGGAGTACAATGAGCAGTTCTTC
TRBJ1-1 | . | few | TRBV6-1 | CAGLRTGRDTEAFF | TGTGCCGGACTAAGGACGGGTCGGGACACTGAAGCTTTCTTT
TRBJ1-3 | . | . | TRBV9 | CASSGGYPTLENTIYF | TGTGCCAGCAGCGGAGGATATCCCACTCTGGAGAACACCATATATTTT
TRBJ1-5 | . | . | TRBV14 | CASSQGSSNQPQHF | TGTGCCAGCAGCCAAGGGAGTAGCAATCAGCCCCAGCATTTT
TRBJ1-1 | TRBD1 | . | TRBV6-5 | CASSYSLDRMNTEAFF | TGTGCCAGCAGTTACTCATTGGACAGGATGAACACTGAAGCTTTCTTC
TRBJ1-1 | . | . | TRBV6-5 | CASSSTGLPGTEAFF | TGTGCCAGCAGTTCCACGGGACTTCCGGGCACTGAAGCTTTCTTT
TRBJ2-1 | TRBD2 | few | TRBV14 | CASSQSRSGGEQFF | TGTGCCAGCAGCCAAAGTCGAAGCGGGGGTGAGCAGTTCTTC
TRBJ2-2 | . | . | TRBV9 | CASSVHQGNTGELFF | TGTGCCAGCAGCGTACACCAAGGAAACACCGGGGAGCTGTTTTTT
TRBJ2-1 | . | . | TRBV5-5 | CASSLEFGGEQFF | TGTGCCAGCAGCTTGGAATTCGGGGGTGAGCAGTTCTTC
TRBJ1-2 | TRBD1 | . | TRBV6-5 | CASSYMRGQARHGYTF | TGTGCCAGCAGTTACATGAGGGGACAGGCACGTCATGGCTACACCTTC
TRBJ1-2 | TRBD1 | once | TRBV5-6 | CASRNRRQGAAYGYTF | TGTGCCAGCAGAAATCGACGACAGGGGGCGGCCTATGGCTACACCTTC
TRBJ1-1 | . | . | TRBV5-5 | CASSLVSGRRGTEAFF | TGTGCCAGCAGCTTGGTGTCCGGGCGCCGAGGCACTGAAGCTTTCTTT
TRBJ2-3 | TRBD2 | . | TRBV9 | CASTATSGDTDTQYF | TGTGCCAGCACCGCGACTAGCGGGGACACAGATACGCAGTATTTT